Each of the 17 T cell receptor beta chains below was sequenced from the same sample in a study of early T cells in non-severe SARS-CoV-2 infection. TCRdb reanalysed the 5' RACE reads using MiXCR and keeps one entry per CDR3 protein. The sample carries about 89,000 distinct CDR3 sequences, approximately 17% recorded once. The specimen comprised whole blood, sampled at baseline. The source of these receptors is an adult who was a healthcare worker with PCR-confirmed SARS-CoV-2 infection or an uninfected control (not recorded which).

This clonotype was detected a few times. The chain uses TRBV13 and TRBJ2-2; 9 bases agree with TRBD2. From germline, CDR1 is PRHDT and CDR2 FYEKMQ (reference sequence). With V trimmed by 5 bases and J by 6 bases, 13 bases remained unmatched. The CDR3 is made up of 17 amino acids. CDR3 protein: CASSPPGSGSRAGELFF. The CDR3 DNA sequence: TGTGCCAGCAGCCCACCGGGTAGCGGGAGTAGAGCCGGGGAGCTGTTTTTT.

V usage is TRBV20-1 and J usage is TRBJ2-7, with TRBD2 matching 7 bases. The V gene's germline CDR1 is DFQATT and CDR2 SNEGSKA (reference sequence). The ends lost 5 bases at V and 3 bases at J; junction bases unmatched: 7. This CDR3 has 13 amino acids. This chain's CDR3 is CSASPGGNYEQYF. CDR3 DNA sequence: TGCAGTGCTTCCCCCGGGGGGAACTACGAGCAGTACTTC.

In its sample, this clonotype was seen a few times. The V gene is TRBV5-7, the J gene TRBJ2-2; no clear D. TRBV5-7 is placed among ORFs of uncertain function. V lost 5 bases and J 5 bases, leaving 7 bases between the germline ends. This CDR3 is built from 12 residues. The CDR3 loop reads CASRTITGELFF. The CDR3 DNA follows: TGTGCCAGCAGGACGATTACCGGGGAGCTGTTTTTT.

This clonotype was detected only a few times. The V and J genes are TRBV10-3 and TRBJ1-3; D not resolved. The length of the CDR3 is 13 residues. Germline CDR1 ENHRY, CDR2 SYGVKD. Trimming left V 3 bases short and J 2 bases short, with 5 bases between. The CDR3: CAISERAGNTIYF. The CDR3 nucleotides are TGTGCCATCAGTGAAAGGGCTGGAAACACCATATATTTT.

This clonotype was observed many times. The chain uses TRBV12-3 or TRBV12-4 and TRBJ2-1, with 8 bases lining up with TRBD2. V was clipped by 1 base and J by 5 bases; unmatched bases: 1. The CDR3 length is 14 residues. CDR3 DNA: TGTGCCAGCAGTTTAGGCGGGAGGAACAATGAGCAGTTCTTC. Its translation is CASSLGGRNNEQFF.

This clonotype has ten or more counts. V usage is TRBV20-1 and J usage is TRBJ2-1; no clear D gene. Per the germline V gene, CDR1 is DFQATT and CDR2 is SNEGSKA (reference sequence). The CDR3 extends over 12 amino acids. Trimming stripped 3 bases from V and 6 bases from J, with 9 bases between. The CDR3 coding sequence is TGCAGTGCTAGGACCGGATTCAATGAGCAGTTCTTC. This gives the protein CSARTGFNEQFF.

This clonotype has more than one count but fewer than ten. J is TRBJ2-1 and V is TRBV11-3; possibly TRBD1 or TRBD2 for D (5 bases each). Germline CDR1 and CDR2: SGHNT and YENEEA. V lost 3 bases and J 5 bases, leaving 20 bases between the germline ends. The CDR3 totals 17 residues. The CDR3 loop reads CASSFGRWGTENNEQFF. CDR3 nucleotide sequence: TGTGCCAGCAGCTTCGGCCGATGGGGGACGGAAAACAATGAGCAGTTCTTC.

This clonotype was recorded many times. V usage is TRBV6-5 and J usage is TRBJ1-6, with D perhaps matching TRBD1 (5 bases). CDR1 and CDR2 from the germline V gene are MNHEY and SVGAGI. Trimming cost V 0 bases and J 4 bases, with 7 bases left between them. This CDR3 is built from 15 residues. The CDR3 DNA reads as TGTGCCAGCAGTTACTCCGGGGGGTATAATTCACCCCTCCACTTT. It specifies CASSYSGGYNSPLHF.

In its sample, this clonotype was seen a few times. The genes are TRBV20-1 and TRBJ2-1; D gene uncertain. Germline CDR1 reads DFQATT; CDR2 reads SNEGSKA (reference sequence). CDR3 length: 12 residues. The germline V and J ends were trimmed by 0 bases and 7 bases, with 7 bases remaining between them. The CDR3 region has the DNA TGCAGTGCTAGAGATCTGGGGAATGAGCAGTTCTTC. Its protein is CSARDLGNEQFF.

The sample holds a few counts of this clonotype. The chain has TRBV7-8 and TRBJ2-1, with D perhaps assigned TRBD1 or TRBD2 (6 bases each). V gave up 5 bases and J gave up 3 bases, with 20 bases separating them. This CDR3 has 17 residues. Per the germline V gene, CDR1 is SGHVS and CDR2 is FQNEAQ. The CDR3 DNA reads TGTGCCAGCAGCCGGGGGCAGGGCAGTCCGTTCTACAATGAGCAGTTCTTC. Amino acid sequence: CASSRGQGSPFYNEQFF.

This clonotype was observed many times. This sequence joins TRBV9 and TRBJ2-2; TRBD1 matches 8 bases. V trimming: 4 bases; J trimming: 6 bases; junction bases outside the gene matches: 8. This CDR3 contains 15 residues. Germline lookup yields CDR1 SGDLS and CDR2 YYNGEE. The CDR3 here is CASSLSADRAGELFF. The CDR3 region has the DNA TGTGCCAGCAGCCTTTCCGCGGACAGGGCCGGGGAGCTGTTTTTT.

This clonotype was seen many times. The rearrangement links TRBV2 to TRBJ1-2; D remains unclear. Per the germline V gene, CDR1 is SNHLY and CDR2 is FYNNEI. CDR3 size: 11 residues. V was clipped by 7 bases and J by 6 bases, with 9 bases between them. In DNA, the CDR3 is TGTGCCAGCACTGTGACGCATGGCTACACCTTC. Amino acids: CASTVTHGYTF. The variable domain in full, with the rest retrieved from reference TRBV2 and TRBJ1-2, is EPEVTQTPSHQVTQMGQEVILRCVPISNHLYFYWYRQILGQKVEFLVSFYNNEISEKSEIFDDQFSVERPDGSNFTLKIRSTKLEDSAMYFCASTVTHGYTFGSGTRLTVV.

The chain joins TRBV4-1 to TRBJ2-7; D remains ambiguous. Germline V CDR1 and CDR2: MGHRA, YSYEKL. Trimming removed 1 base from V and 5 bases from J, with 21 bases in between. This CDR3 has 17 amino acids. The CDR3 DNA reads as TGCGCCAGCAGCCAAGGCACGTTAGGTGGCCGTATCGACGAGCAGTACTTC. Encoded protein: CASSQGTLGGRIDEQYF.

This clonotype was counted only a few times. CDR3 bases: TGTGCCAGCAGTTTAGCGGGGGAAAGGCAGCCCCAGCATTTT. Translated, it gives CASSLAGERQPQHF. The genes are TRBV12-3 or TRBV12-4 and TRBJ1-5, with a possible D match to TRBD1 (5 bases). The CDR3 loop spans 14 amino acids. V was shortened by 0 bases and J by 7 bases, with 10 bases between the two germline ends.

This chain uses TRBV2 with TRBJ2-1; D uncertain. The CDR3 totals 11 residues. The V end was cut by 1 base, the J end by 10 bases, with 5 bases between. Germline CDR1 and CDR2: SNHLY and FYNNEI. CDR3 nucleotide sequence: TGTGCCAGCAGTGAAGTGGTCGAGCAGTTCTTC. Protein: CASSEVVEQFF.

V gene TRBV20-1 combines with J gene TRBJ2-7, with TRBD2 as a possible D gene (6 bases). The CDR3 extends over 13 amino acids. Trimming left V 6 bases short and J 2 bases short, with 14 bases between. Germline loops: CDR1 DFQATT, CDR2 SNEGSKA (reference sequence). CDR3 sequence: CSADRDSPYEQYF. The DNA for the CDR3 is TGCAGTGCGGACCGGGACTCCCCCTACGAGCAGTACTTC.

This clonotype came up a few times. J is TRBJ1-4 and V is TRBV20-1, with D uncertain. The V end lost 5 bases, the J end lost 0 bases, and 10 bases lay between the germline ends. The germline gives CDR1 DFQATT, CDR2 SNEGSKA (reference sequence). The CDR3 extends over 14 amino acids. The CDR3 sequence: CSAARHATNEKLFF. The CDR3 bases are TGCAGTGCTGCTCGACACGCAACTAATGAAAAACTGTTTTTT.